The rows below give T cell receptor beta chains drawn from one sample of a study of T cell repertoires in cytomegalovirus infection. A single record per CDR3 protein comes from TCRdb applying MiXCR to the reads. The table lists 450,000 to 600,000 distinct CDR3 sequences, 10% to 12% of them singletons. What was sequenced was PBMCs. The origin of the receptors is a human donor in good health (CMV status not recorded). Some clones in this sample may be carry-over from other donors' samples. Each CDR3 is given with its conserved first and last residue. Fields, in order: CDR3 protein, CDR3 DNA, D gene, clone size, V gene, J gene. A D gene is named only where the DNA matches it firmly. The size of a clone is reported for some rows only, either as once, few or many, or as a class for expanded clones.

CASSVEPGQGDYGYTF	TGTGCCAGCAGCGTAGAGCCCGGACAGGGTGACTATGGCTACACCTTC	TRBD1	-	TRBV9	TRBJ1-2
CASSVATSSGPYEQYF	TGTGCCAGCAGCGTAGCTACGTCTAGCGGGCCCTACGAGCAGTACTTC	TRBD2	many	TRBV9	TRBJ2-7
CASIGTSSQNIQYF	TGTGCCAGTATCGGGACTAGCTCTCAAAACATTCAGTACTTC	TRBD2	-	TRBV19	TRBJ2-4
CASSLGQGVTDQETQYF	TGTGCCAGCAGCTTAGGACAGGGGGTGACTGACCAAGAGACCCAGTACTTC	TRBD1	many	TRBV7-9	TRBJ2-5
CASRSGISSYNEQFF	TGTGCCAGTAGATCAGGGATAAGCTCCTACAATGAGCAGTTCTTC	-	many	TRBV19	TRBJ2-1
CASSYPSGANTEAFF	TGTGCCAGCAGTTACCCGTCAGGGGCGAACACTGAAGCTTTCTTT	-	many	TRBV6-5	TRBJ1-1
CASSPRDRGDEQFF	TGTGCCAGTAGTCCCCGGGACAGGGGTGATGAGCAGTTCTTC	TRBD1	-	TRBV19	TRBJ2-1
CASRLQISTDTQYF	TGTGCCAGCCGGCTACAGATTAGCACAGATACGCAGTATTTT	-	many	TRBV2	TRBJ2-3
CASLKSGIAGHEQYF	TGCGCCAGCCTTAAGAGCGGGATAGCGGGGCACGAGCAGTACTTC	TRBD2	many	TRBV4-1	TRBJ2-7
CASSVNRGPGANVLTF	TGTGCCAGCAGCGTTAACAGGGGCCCTGGGGCCAACGTCCTGACTTTC	TRBD1	many	TRBV7-9	TRBJ2-6
CASSSPGAGIYEQYF	TGTGCCAGCAGTTCCCCGGGGGCGGGGATCTACGAGCAGTACTTC	-	many	TRBV28	TRBJ2-7
CASSFGQASTGELFF	TGCGCCAGCAGCTTCGGACAGGCGAGCACCGGGGAGCTGTTTTTT	TRBD1	-	TRBV5-1	TRBJ2-2
CASSFPREGTDTQYF	TGTGCCAGCAGCTTCCCCCGGGAGGGCACAGATACGCAGTATTTT	TRBD2	-	TRBV7-9	TRBJ2-3
CASRPGLVGELFF	TGTGCCAGCAGGCCGGGGTTGGTCGGGGAGCTGTTTTTT	-	many	TRBV28	TRBJ2-2
CASSPRQGRGLSTDTQYF	TGTGCCAGCAGCCCGCGCCAGGGTAGGGGGTTGAGCACAGATACGCAGTATTTT	-	many	TRBV7-3	TRBJ2-3
CASSERLVNTEAFF	TGTGCCAGCAGTGAACGACTCGTGAACACTGAAGCTTTCTTT	-	few	TRBV6-2/TRBV6-3	TRBJ1-1
CASSFLQGYEKLFF	TGTGCCAGCAGTTTTTTACAGGGGTATGAAAAACTGTTTTTT	TRBD1	many	TRBV12-3/TRBV12-4	TRBJ1-4
CASSLTLGQGQLYEQYF	TGTGCCAGCAGCTTAACCCTGGGCCAGGGGCAACTCTACGAGCAGTACTTC	-	many	TRBV5-7	TRBJ2-7
CSYVKTGRNEQFF	TGCAGCTATGTCAAGACAGGTCGGAATGAGCAGTTCTTC	-	many	TRBV29-1	TRBJ2-1
CASSFKGYTEAFF	TGTGCCAGCAGTTTTAAGGGATACACTGAAGCTTTCTTT	-	many	TRBV12-3/TRBV12-4	TRBJ1-1
CASSLALLSATNEKLFF	TGTGCCAGCAGCTTAGCTCTACTTTCAGCAACTAATGAAAAACTGTTTTTT	-	many	TRBV7-8	TRBJ1-4
CASRGGTPLYEQYF	TGTGCCAGCAGGGGGGGGACACCCCTCTACGAGCAGTACTTC	-	many	TRBV6-1	TRBJ2-7
CSVGEVVGELFF	TGCAGCGTTGGAGAGGTTGTCGGGGAGCTGTTTTTT	-	once	TRBV29-1	TRBJ2-2
CASRRQGWLSNQPQHF	TGTGCCAGCAGAAGACAGGGGTGGTTGAGCAATCAGCCCCAGCATTTT	TRBD1	few	TRBV6-1	TRBJ1-5
CSARDPHTDPEAFF	TGCAGTGCTAGAGATCCTCATACGGATCCTGAAGCTTTCTTT	-	few	TRBV20-1	TRBJ1-1
CASSYSVSGISIGNEQFF	TGTGCCAGCAGTTACTCGGTTAGCGGGATAAGTATTGGGAATGAGCAGTTCTTC	TRBD2	many	TRBV6-5	TRBJ2-1
CASIQGPEAFF	TGTGCCAGCATACAGGGCCCTGAAGCTTTCTTT	-	few	TRBV2	TRBJ1-1
CASSQVGAGRQETQYF	TGTGCCAGCAGCCAAGTAGGGGCAGGGCGCCAAGAGACCCAGTACTTC	-	few	TRBV3-1	TRBJ2-5
CASVEWPFYNEQFF	TGTGCCAGCGTCGAGTGGCCCTTTTACAATGAGCAGTTCTTC	-	many	TRBV13	TRBJ2-1
CASSYGTGGYEQYF	TGTGCCAGCAGTTACGGGACAGGCGGCTACGAGCAGTACTTC	TRBD1	many	TRBV6-2/TRBV6-3	TRBJ2-7
CASRRAQGGEQFF	TGTGCCAGCAGAAGGGCCCAGGGCGGTGAGCAGTTCTTC	-	few	TRBV5-5	TRBJ2-1
CSVATENYGYTF	TGCAGCGTGGCGACCGAGAACTATGGCTACACCTTC	-	-	TRBV29-1	TRBJ1-2
CASSFASSSYNEQFF	TGTGCCAGCAGTTTTGCTAGCTCCTCCTACAATGAGCAGTTCTTC	-	many	TRBV28	TRBJ2-1
CATSPGGGYTF	TGTGCCACCTCCCCCGGCGGAGGCTACACCTTC	-	many	TRBV19	TRBJ1-2
CASSSGQGLASGNTIYF	TGCGCCAGCAGCTCCGGACAGGGGCTCGCTAGTGGAAACACCATATATTTT	TRBD1	-	TRBV5-1	TRBJ1-3
CASSLGRVHRYNEQFF	TGTGCCAGCAGCTTAGGAAGGGTGCACAGGTACAATGAGCAGTTCTTC	-	many	TRBV11-3	TRBJ2-1
CASSSDWFTDTQYF	TGTGCCAGCAGCTCCGACTGGTTCACAGATACGCAGTATTTT	-	many	TRBV6-1	TRBJ2-3
CASSLAATYEQYF	TGTGCCAGCAGTTTAGCGGCCACCTACGAGCAGTACTTC	-	many	TRBV28	TRBJ2-7
CISRGAFGNTIYF	TGTATATCCCGGGGGGCGTTCGGAAACACCATATATTTT	-	-	TRBV28	TRBJ1-3
CASSRMTGRNEQYF	TGTGCCAGCAGCCGTATGACAGGGAGGAACGAGCAGTACTTC	-	-	TRBV5-5	TRBJ2-7
CASSLSLRTEAFF	TGTGCCAGCAGCTTATCGTTGCGCACTGAAGCTTTCTTT	-	many	TRBV7-6	TRBJ1-1
CASTEAGVAGELFF	TGTGCCAGCACCGAAGCGGGAGTCGCCGGGGAGCTGTTTTTT	TRBD2	many	TRBV2	TRBJ2-2
CASSSPGGLFF	TGTGCCAGCTCTTCTCCGGGAGGACTGTTTTTT	-	few	TRBV18	TRBJ1-4
CASSVDGGGPGDEQFF	TGTGCCAGCAGCGTAGATGGCGGGGGTCCCGGGGATGAGCAGTTCTTC	TRBD2	-	TRBV9	TRBJ2-1
CASSEFRADEQFF	TGTGCCAGCAGTGAATTTAGGGCCGATGAGCAGTTCTTC	-	many	TRBV2	TRBJ2-1
CASSLVVSNYGYTF	TGTGCCAGCAGTTTAGTGGTATCTAACTATGGCTACACCTTC	-	-	TRBV12-3/TRBV12-4	TRBJ1-2
CASSEGWTRDEQYF	TGTGCCAGCAGTGAAGGGTGGACGAGGGACGAGCAGTACTTC	-	many	TRBV6-1	TRBJ2-7
CASSYVPGEQFF	TGTGCCAGCAGTTACGTCCCGGGCGAGCAGTTCTTC	-	few	TRBV6-6	TRBJ2-1
CASTPVDGVPYEQYF	TGTGCCAGCACCCCGGTGGACGGGGTTCCCTACGAGCAGTACTTC	-	many	TRBV7-9	TRBJ2-7
CASSGVGGQPQHF	TGTGCCAGCAGCGGCGTGGGGGGACAGCCCCAGCATTTT	-	once	TRBV9	TRBJ1-5
CASSPAWDSYEQYF	TGTGCCAGCAGCCCCGCCTGGGACTCCTACGAGCAGTACTTC	-	-	TRBV3-1	TRBJ2-7
CASSFGYGTGGIDTQYF	TGTGCCAGCAGCTTTGGTTACGGGACAGGGGGCATCGATACGCAGTATTTT	TRBD1	-	TRBV11-3	TRBJ2-3
CSVELPGQGADGYTF	TGCAGCGTGGAATTACCGGGACAGGGGGCCGATGGCTACACCTTC	TRBD1	few	TRBV29-1	TRBJ1-2